These T cell receptor beta chains were read from a single sample in a study of human T cells and chemical hapten exposure. One entry per CDR3 protein, called by TCRdb with MiXCR from the RACE reads. Found here are around 330,000 distinct CDR3 sequences, 4.5% to 7% of them singletons; the top ten hold about 8.2%. The sequences come from whole blood, collected in connection with sensitization to the hapten diphenylcyclopropenone (DPC). The receptors were gathered from a woman aged 18-29 years with alopecia areata. Some clones in this sample may be carry-over from other donors' samples. CDR3s include the opening cysteine and the closing phenylalanine or tryptophan. D genes are given only for firm matches. A row's size may be missing; if present it is once, few, many or a size class.

d_call,clone_size,j_call,v_call,cdr3_nt,cdr3_aa
-,-,TRBJ1-5,TRBV7-2,TGTGCCAGCAGCTTATCGGACCGACGCAATCAGCCCCAGCATTTT,CASSLSDRRNQPQHF
TRBD1,many,TRBJ1-1,TRBV7-2,TGTGCCAGCACCGTAGACAGGGGAGGAACTGAAGCTTTCTTT,CASTVDRGGTEAFF
-,-,TRBJ2-7,TRBV25-1,TGTGCCAGCACCGGTAGGCCCCACCCCTACGAGCAGTACTTC,CASTGRPHPYEQYF
-,many,TRBJ2-3,TRBV5-4,TGTGCCAGCAGCTTGAGAGCGGGTCCGGGCACAGATACGCAGTATTTT,CASSLRAGPGTDTQYF
-,-,TRBJ2-7,TRBV15,TGTGCCACCAGCAGAGGGTCTCCTCTGGAGCAGTACTTC,CATSRGSPLEQYF
-,-,TRBJ2-1,TRBV4-3,TGCGCCAGCAGCCAAGAATACCTTGGGGCTTACAATGAGCAGTTCTTC,CASSQEYLGAYNEQFF
-,few,TRBJ2-6,TRBV6-5,TGTGCCAGCAGTTACTCCGCTATTCCTGGGGCCAACGTCCTGACTTTC,CASSYSAIPGANVLTF
-,many,TRBJ2-3,TRBV5-6,TGTGCCAGCAGCCCGATGAATCCCGCCGAGGGCCCAGATACGCAGTATTTT,CASSPMNPAEGPDTQYF
-,many,TRBJ2-2,TRBV4-1,TGCGCCAGCAGCCAGGGGCTGGGAACCGGGGAGCTGTTTTTT,CASSQGLGTGELFF
TRBD1,few,TRBJ1-2,TRBV6-2/TRBV6-3,TGTGCCAGCAGTCGTGGACAGGGAAACTCTAACTATGGCTACACCTTC,CASSRGQGNSNYGYTF